The sample holds a few counts of the clone carrying this T cell receptor (beta chain). Its antigen remains unidentified. The isolated RNA, all of it, was reverse transcribed, so expressed TCRB transcripts were what got sequenced. The repertoire was sequenced with immunoSEQ multiplex PCR; TCRdb's copy has only in-frame clones and lacks some. The sample holds almost 350,000 clones, approximately 9.9% seen once. From germline, CDR1 is SNHLY and CDR2 FYNNEI. The CDR3 totals 14 residues. V was trimmed by 8 bases and J by 0 bases, leaving 11 bases between them. This entry comes from a study of beta chain features in type 1 diabetes. Regarding the study as a whole: Naive, central memory and regulatory TCRB repertoires appeared more similar among patients than healthy donors. Moderate yet significant TCRB CDR3 shortening was seen in Type 1 diabetes patients in all four CD4+ subsets.

The sample taken for sequencing was central memory CD4+ T cells from blood. The genes are TRBV2 and TRBJ1-5, with TRBD1 as a possible D gene (5 bases). The sequence came from a man aged 30-40 years with type 1 diabetes. CDR3 loop: CASHNGGSNQPQHF. CDR3 DNA: TGTGCCAGCCACAACGGGGGTAGCAATCAGCCCCAGCATTTT.